The T cell receptor beta chain described here comes from a study of cytomegalovirus exposure and HLA in healthy donors (TCRdb year 2017). About the investigation overall: An earlier analysis of roughly 630 of the donors reported more than 250 Gb of sequence data and around 120 million unique TCR beta sequences from 150 million to 200 million T cells. An early release that covered more than 550 HLA-typed donors contained approximately 320 gigabases of sequencing data and tens of millions of unique TCR sequences. The genetic ancestry cluster associated with self-reported Caucasian donors included roughly four fifths of the roughly 380 genotyped donors. The aim of the study was to test whether cataloging public T cell receptors could identify signatures of past pathogen exposure. The study profiled the T cell repertoires of some 610 subjects by immunosequencing and related them to cytomegalovirus serostatus. Besides the first cohort of roughly 700 subjects, a separate validation cohort made up of 120 different subjects was used. To predict cytomegalovirus infection status, the study brought together high-throughput TCR immunosequencing, statistical association of individual TCRs with disease status, and machine learning. To study patterns of TCR occurrence, a later analysis re-analyzed previously published TCR beta repertoires from around 670 donors and added high-resolution HLA genotyping. Rather than using new phenotypic data, the later analysis identified candidate immune exposures from TCR beta sequences and from how often those sequences occurred across donors. In an earlier analysis of 500 to 650 of the donors, high-throughput TCR beta sequencing was used to judge whether each TCR beta V gene segment behaved as functional or pseudogenic. Donor age, sex, ethnicity and CMV serostatus were collected together with the repertoire data. A later genetic analysis used genome-wide SNP genotypes for about 60% of the roughly 700 donors, treating that subset as a discovery cohort. All discovery cohort repertoires had been generated using a single sequencing platform. HLA typing covered class I and class II loci at four-digit resolution. Typing coverage varied by locus: about 620-630 donors for A, B, C, DRB1 and DQB1; some 520 for DQA1; about 590 for DPA1; fewer than 480 for DPB1. Five DR-DQ haplotypes were treated as single units for association and clustering because of strong linkage in the cohort. Across some 400 genotyped donors of the cohort, an average of roughly 250,000 unique TCR beta nucleotide sequences per donor were sequenced, and roughly 20% of those sequences were non-productive.

On the study overall, not on this receptor specifically: According to a later analysis, TCR association rates differed among HLA loci, with DRB1 alleles showing the most associated TCRs and HLA-C alleles showing the fewest. Compared with equally common non-associated chains, HLA-associated TCR beta chains in a later analysis were more clonally expanded and had lower generation probabilities. In a later genetic analysis, fewer N-insertions in productive TCRs were reported among donors in an Asian-associated ancestry cluster than the approximately 710-donor mean. In this cohort, only TCR beta chains were sequenced, and detectable features were limited by the absence of alpha or paired-chain data. The study gave a list of about 160 TCR beta chains associated with cytomegalovirus. The presence/absence analyses assumed that sequencing depth was roughly uniform across donors, and that assumption may not be true. For the cohort, immune exposure information was limited to CMV serostatus. Broadly in line with IMGT annotations, most TCR beta V segments showed up in productive rearrangements about 87% or about 30% of the time in an earlier analysis of about 500 of the donors. Most TCR sequences were observed very rarely across donors, whereas some public TCRs were present in many individuals. Linkage disequilibrium might explain the correlated functional status among segregating V segments, but an unknown experimental factor could not be ruled out. An association between a missense DCLRE1C variant and V-gene and J-gene trimming of TCR beta chains was found in a later genetic analysis and replicated in an independent cohort. Some IMGT-functional V segments, including TRBV6-2 and TRBV6-3, could not be told apart with the 87-base-pair reads, so those segments were excluded. A further reported finding was that TCR beta sequences accurately predicted the HLA-A and HLA-B alleles for most subjects in the first cohort. The authors suggested that the approach could potentially be generalized to other disease states and immunological phenotypes. According to a later analysis, most CMV-associated TCR beta chains appeared to be HLA-restricted, and the HLA associations seemed to be driven largely by CMV exposure. At a false discovery rate of 0.05, a later analysis linked some 17,000 TCR beta sequences to specific HLA alleles. Because HLA typing was unavailable for some donors at each locus, only the typed subset was used in association tests. Three of the identified cytomegalovirus-associated TCR beta chains were confirmed in vitro to be specific for cytomegalovirus antigens. Because counts were too low, about 17 rarely observed V segments, including chromosome 9 orphons, were excluded from the earlier analysis of roughly 580 of the donors. A cluster of highly shared sequence variants was judged likely to be a technical artifact of the sequencing pipeline. Several of the top co-occurrence clusters appeared to be linked to parvovirus B19, influenza, CMV and Epstein-Barr virus, according to a later analysis. In both the original and validation cohorts, the classifier was reported to diagnose cytomegalovirus status with high specificity and sensitivity. When HLA alleles, especially DR and DQ, strongly co-occurred, attributing TCR associations to individual alleles was difficult.

As concerns this clone: The specificity of this receptor is unknown. Base qualities are missing; no much larger clone stands one base away.

The germline V gene (reference sequence) provides CDR1 LNHDA and CDR2 SQIVND. Deletion took 7 bases off V and 0 bases off J, with a span of 7 bases between the germline ends. Measured from the cysteine to the phenylalanine, the CDR3 is 13 residues long. Just the 39-base CDR3 DNA is kept, in frame starting at base 1. The cohort was made up of 650 to 700 healthy bone marrow donors. At the time of sampling, all cohort members were nominally healthy, though unrecorded immune exposures were likely present. The donor was CMV seronegative and was included in the group of about 400 seronegative cohort members. Every donor gave a peripheral blood sample, and the peripheral blood mononuclear cells from that sample were used for TCR beta sequencing. The Qiagen DNeasy Blood Extraction Kit was used to extract genomic DNA from the blood cell samples. The library came from the immunoSEQ multiplex PCR assay. The multiplex PCR relied on a mix of 60 forward primers for TCR Vbeta segments and 13 reverse primers for TCR Jbeta segments. A multiplex PCR assay on genomic DNA amplified the CDR3 region of rearranged TCR beta genes. The Illumina HiSeq System was used to sequence the amplified TCR beta libraries as 87-base-pair reads. From the authors' description of their analysis: A later analysis tallied 75 million to 95 million unique TCR beta chains across the 660 or so repertoires, and some 10 million of those chains were shared by two or more donors. Raw reads were error-corrected and collapsed into unique sequences by a nearest-neighbor algorithm in which closely related sequences were merged to remove PCR and sequencing errors. To assign V, D and J gene segments, CDR3 sequences were aligned to IMGT reference sequences. For a sequence to be retained, a match of at least six nucleotides was required to both a V gene segment and a J gene segment. A rearrangement counted as productive if the CDR3 had no stop codons and remained in frame with V and J, and every other rearrangement counted as non-productive. Following IMGT convention, CDR3 was defined as the stretch from the second conserved V-encoded cysteine to the conserved J-encoded phenylalanine. In an earlier analysis of around 540 of the donors, sequences lacking an unambiguous match to a single V gene segment were excluded. An earlier analysis of some 500 of the donors classified V segments as functional when productive rearrangements were above 56.7% and as segregating when the standard deviation between donors was above 5%. A statistical classification framework was built for diagnosing cytomegalovirus status from the catalog of TCR beta chain sequences. A later analysis assigned V and J genes by comparing TCR nucleotide sequences with IMGT/GENE-DB human TR gene sequences. Using the TCRdist pipeline, a later analysis assigned CDR3 sequences along with most-parsimonious VDJ recombination scenarios. In a later analysis, every TCR beta chain was defined by the combination of its CDR3 amino acid sequence and its V-gene family, and reads without a unique V-gene family were dropped. As a way to deal with suspected cross-contamination and a sequencing artifact, a later analysis dropped 592 nucleotide sequences that were highly shared and had low generation probability. In a later analysis, a clonal expansion index was calculated for each public chain from normalized within-repertoire ranks of inferred template counts. In a later analysis, generation probabilities were computed with a VDJ recombination model fitted to out-of-frame rearrangements, and the resulting probabilities were checked against IGoR. In a later analysis, TCR-TCR, TCR-HLA and TCR-CMV co-occurrence was scored with hypergeometric tests, and a repertoire-size bias correction was applied to TCR pairs. In a later analysis, false discovery rates were estimated by permuting HLA or CMV assignments 20 times. In a later analysis, co-occurring TCRs were grouped using DBSCAN, and TCRdist sequence similarity was added for clustering within HLA-allele-positive subsets. For co-occurrence clustering, repertoires with fewer than 30,000 or more than 120,000 public chains were excluded, along with roughly 5 repertoires with anomalous nucleotide sharing. TCRdb carries this immuneACCESS record with in-frame sequences only. Its versions omit some clonotypes, under half of them owing to an unresolved V gene in the studies checked, with the rest unexplained. Clone size and the V and J calls come from that table; the DNA yielded D and trimming. Across this sample there are 150,000 to 200,000 clones, with roughly 87% seen only once. Jointly, the top ten make up 0.2% to 0.3% of the sample.

The source is a girl less than two years old in good health and CMV-seronegative. Material: PBMCs. Rearrangement joined TRBV19 to TRBJ1-5; a confident D gene designation cannot be given. The nucleotides are TGTGCCAGTACCTTATATAGCAATCAGCCCCAGCATTTT. Its protein product is CASTLYSNQPQHF.